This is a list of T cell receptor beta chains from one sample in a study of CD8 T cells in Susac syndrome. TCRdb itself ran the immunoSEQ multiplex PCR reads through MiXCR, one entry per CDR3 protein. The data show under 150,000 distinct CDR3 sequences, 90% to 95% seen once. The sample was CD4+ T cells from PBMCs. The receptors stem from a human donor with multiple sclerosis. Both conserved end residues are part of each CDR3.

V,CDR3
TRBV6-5,CASSYSYRGTNYGYTF
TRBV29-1,CSASQGMNTEAFF
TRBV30,CAWLSGWGANYGYTF
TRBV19,CASSIAQNTGELFF
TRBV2,CATGTQNYGYTF
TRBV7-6,CASSLDGGRAYEQYF
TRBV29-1,CSVVGRREWYEQFF
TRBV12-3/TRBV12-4,CASSIKGSSYTF
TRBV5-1,CASSLGDHSYNEQFF
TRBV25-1,CASSGTGTETQYF
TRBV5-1,CASSDVRATNEKLFF
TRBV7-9,CASSSAQGSSYNSPLHF